Described below is a single TCR beta chain sequence and its context. Its antigen remains unknown. This sample was included in a study of T cells in Graves' hyperthyroidism and ophthalmopathy. Patients aged 18 to 65 had newly diagnosed hyperthyroidism of under 2 months' duration. For the diagnoses, clinical symptoms, serum thyroxine and TRAb, thyroid ultrasound and orbital computed tomography were used. TCR beta CDR3 region amplification was performed from RNA transcripts. A first-round RT-PCR of the TCR CDR3 used the HTBI primer set. TCRdb independently ran MiXCR on the multiplex PCR reads; one entry per CDR3 protein. Of more than 600,000 distinct CDR3 sequences in the sample, 16% were seen once. With 8 bases removed from V and 10 bases from J, the gap between germline ends came to 12 bases. The CDR3 runs to 11 residues. Germline assignment: CDR1 SGHDN and CDR2 FVKESK. Study results and caveats: The authors' 13 V-J model separated ophthalmopathy from stable hyperthyroidism.

The chain has TRBV14 and TRBJ2-1; D not certain. The receptor was isolated from a man younger than 35 with Graves' hyperthyroidism. Sequenced material: blood. The CDR3 loop is CASGILEEQFF. CDR3 nucleotide sequence: TGTGCCAGCGGCATCTTGGAGGAGCAGTTCTTC.